This TCR beta chain was found in a study of Graves' ophthalmopathy and Graves' hyperthyroidism. For repertoire sequencing, the TCR beta CDR3 regions were amplified from RNA transcripts. First-round RT-PCR used HTBI primers; second-round multiplex PCR followed. From the multiplex PCR reads, TCRdb called clonotypes with MiXCR, one entry per CDR3 protein. The table lists 500,000 to 800,000 distinct CDR3 sequences, about two fifths of them singletons. This CDR3 contains 16 residues. V gave up 5 bases and J gave up 4 bases; unmatched junction bases: 11. This clonotype was detected many times. The rearrangement links TRBV12-3 or TRBV12-4 to TRBJ2-7; 10 bases line up with TRBD1. The specimen sequenced was peripheral blood. This TCR came from an adult man with Graves' ophthalmopathy. The CDR3 reads CASSPIPGQGLYEQYF. CDR3 sequence (DNA): TGTGCCAGCAGTCCTATCCCGGGACAGGGGCTGTACGAGCAGTACTTC.